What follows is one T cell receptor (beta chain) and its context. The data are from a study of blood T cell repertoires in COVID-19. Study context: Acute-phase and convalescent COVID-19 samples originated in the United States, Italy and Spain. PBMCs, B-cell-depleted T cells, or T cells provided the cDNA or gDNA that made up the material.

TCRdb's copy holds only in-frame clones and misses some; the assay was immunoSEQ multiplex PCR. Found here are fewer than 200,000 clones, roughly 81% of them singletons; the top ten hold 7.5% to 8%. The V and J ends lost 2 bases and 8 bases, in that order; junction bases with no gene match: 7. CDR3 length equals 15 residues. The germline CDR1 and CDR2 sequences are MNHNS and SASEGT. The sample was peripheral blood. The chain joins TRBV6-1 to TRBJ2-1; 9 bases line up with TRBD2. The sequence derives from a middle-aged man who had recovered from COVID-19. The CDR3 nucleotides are TGTGCCAGCAGTGAACTAGCGGGGCCTTCCTATGAGCAGTTCTTC. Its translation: CASSELAGPSYEQFF.